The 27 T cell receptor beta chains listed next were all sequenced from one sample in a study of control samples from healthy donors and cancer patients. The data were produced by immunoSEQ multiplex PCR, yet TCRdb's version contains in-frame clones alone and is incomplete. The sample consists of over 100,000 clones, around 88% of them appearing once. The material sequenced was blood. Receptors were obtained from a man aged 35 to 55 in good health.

The CDR3, as DNA: TGTGCCAGTAGTAGGGACAGGGGGAGACCCACAGATACGCAGTATTTT. The encoded protein is CASSRDRGRPTDTQYF. The rearrangement uses TRBV19 and TRBJ2-3; TRBD1 agrees at 11 bases. The CDR3 sequence is 16 residues long. Per germline, CDR1 LNHDA and CDR2 SQIVND (reference sequence). Trimming removed 4 bases from V and 2 bases from J; junction bases left unmatched: 5.

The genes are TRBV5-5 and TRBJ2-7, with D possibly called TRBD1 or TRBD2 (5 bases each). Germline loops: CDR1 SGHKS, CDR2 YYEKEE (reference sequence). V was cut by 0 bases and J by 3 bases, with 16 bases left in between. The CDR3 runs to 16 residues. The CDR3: CASSLGVGPTVYEQYF. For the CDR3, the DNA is TGTGCCAGCAGCTTGGGAGTGGGACCGACGGTCTACGAGCAGTACTTC.

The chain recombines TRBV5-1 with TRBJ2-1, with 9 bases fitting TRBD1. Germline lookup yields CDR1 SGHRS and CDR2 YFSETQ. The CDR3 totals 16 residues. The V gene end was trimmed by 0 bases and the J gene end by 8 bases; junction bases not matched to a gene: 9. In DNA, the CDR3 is TGCGCCAGCAGCTTGGCCCCGGGACAGGGTAGCGATGAGCAGTTCTTC. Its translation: CASSLAPGQGSDEQFF.

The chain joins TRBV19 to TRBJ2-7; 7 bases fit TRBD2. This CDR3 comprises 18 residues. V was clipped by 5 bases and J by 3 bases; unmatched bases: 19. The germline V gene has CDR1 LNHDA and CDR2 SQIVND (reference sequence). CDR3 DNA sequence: TGTGCCAGTAGTTATTTTGGACCAGCGGGGTCGTCCGTCTACGAGCAGTACTTC. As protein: CASSYFGPAGSSVYEQYF.

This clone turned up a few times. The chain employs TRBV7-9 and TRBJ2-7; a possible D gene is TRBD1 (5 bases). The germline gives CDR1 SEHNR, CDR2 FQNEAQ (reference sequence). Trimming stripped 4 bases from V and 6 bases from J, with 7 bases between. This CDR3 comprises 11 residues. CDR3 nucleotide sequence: TGTGCCAGCAGCTCCACAGGCGAGCAGTACTTC. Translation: CASSSTGEQYF.

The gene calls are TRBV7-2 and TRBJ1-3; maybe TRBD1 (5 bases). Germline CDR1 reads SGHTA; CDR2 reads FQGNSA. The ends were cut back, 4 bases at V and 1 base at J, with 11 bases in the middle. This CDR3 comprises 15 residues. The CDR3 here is CASSSPGASGNTIYF. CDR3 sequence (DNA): TGTGCCAGCAGCTCCCCCGGGGCATCTGGAAACACCATATATTTT.

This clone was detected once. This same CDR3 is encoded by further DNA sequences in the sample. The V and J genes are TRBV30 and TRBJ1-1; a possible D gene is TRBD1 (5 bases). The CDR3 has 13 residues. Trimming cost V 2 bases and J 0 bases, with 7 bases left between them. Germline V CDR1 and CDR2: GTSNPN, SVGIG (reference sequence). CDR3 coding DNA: TGTGCCTGGAGTAGACAGTTGAACACTGAAGCTTTCTTT. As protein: CAWSRQLNTEAFF.

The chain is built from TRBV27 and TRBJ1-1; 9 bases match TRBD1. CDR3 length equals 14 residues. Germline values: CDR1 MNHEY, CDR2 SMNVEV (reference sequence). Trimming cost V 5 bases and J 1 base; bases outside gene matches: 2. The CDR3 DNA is TGTGCCAGCAGTCGGGACAGGGAGAACACTGAAGCTTTCTTT. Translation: CASSRDRENTEAFF.

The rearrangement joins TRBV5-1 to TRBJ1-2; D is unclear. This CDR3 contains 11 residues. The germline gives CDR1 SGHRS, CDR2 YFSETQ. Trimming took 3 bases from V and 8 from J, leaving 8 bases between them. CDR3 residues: CASSSWQGYTF. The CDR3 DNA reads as TGCGCCAGCAGCTCCTGGCAGGGCTACACCTTC.

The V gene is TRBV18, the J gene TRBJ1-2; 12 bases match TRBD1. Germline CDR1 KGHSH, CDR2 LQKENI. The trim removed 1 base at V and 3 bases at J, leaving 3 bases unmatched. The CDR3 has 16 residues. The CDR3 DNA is TGTGCCAGCTCACCACGGGACAGGGGGCGAGACTATGGCTACACCTTC. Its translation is CASSPRDRGRDYGYTF.

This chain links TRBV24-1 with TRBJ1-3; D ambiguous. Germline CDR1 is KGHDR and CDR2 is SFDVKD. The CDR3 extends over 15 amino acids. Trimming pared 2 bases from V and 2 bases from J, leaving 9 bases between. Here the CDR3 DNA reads TGTGCCACCAGTGATTCAGCTAGGGCTGGAAACACCATATATTTT. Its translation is CATSDSARAGNTIYF.

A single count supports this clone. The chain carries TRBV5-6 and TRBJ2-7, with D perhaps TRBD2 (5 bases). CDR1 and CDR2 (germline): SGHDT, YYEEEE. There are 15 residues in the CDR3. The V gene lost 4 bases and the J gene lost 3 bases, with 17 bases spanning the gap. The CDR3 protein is CASSILAGNYYEQYF. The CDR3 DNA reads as TGTGCCAGCAGCATCTTGGCCGGGAATTACTACGAGCAGTACTTC.

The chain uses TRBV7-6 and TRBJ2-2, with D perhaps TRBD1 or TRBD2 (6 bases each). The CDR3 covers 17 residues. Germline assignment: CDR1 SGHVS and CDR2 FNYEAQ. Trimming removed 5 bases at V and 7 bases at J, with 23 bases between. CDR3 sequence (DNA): TGTGCCAGCAGCCAGGTGGGCGGGACACTATCGGTCGGGGAGCTGTTTTTT. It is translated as CASSQVGGTLSVGELFF.

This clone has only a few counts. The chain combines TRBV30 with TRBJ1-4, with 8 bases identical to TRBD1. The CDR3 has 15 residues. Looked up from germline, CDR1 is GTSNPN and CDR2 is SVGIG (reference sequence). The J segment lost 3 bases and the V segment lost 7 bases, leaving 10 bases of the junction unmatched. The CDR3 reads CALSPTGAPNEKLFF. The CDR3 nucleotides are TGTGCCTTATCCCCGACAGGGGCCCCTAATGAAAAACTGTTTTTT.

CDR3 in DNA: TGTGCCAGCAGCGCGACCACCATCTCTGGAAACACCATATATTTT. It translates to CASSATTISGNTIYF. The V and J genes are TRBV7-8 and TRBJ1-3, with D unclear. Deletions cut 5 bases from V and 0 bases from J, with 11 bases between. This CDR3 comprises 15 residues. CDR1 is SGHVS, CDR2 FQNEAQ, per germline.

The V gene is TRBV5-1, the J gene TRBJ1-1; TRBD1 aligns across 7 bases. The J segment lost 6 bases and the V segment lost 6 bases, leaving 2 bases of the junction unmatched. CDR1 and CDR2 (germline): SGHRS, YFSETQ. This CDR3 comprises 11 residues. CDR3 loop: CASTGQAEAFF. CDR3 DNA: TGCGCCAGCACCGGACAGGCTGAAGCTTTCTTT.

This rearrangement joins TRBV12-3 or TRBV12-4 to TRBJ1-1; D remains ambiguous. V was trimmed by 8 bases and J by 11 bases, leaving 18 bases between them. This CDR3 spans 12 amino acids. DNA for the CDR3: TGTGCCAGCTTATCCCCCGGGCAAGATGCTTTCTTT. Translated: CASLSPGQDAFF.

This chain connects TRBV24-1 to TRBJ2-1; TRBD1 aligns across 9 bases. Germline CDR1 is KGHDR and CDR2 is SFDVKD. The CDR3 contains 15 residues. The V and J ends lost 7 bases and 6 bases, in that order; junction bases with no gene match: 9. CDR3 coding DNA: TGTGCCACCAGCGTGACGGGACAGGGAATCAATGAGCAGTTCTTC. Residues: CATSVTGQGINEQFF.

The CDR3 DNA follows: TGTGCCAGCAGTGCACGGACAGGGGGCATGAGCACTGAAGCTTTCTTT. This sequence encodes CASSARTGGMSTEAFF. The chain has TRBV25-1 and TRBJ1-1; 11 bases are shared with TRBD1. CDR1 MGHDK and CDR2 SYGVNS come from the germline V gene. The J segment lost 4 bases and the V segment lost 4 bases, leaving 8 bases of the junction unmatched. The length of the CDR3 is 16 residues.

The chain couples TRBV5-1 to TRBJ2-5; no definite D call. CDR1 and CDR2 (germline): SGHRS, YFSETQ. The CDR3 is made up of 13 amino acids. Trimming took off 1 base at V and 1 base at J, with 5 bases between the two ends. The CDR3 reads CASSLYGQETQYF. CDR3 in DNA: TGCGCCAGCAGCTTGTACGGCCAAGAGACCCAGTACTTC. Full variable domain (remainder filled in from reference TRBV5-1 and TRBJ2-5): KAGVTQTPRYLIKTRGQQVTLSCSPISGHRSVSWYQQTPGQGLQFLFEYFSETQRNKGNFPGRFSGRQFSNSRSEMNVSTLELGDSALYLCASSLYGQETQYFGPGTRLLVL.

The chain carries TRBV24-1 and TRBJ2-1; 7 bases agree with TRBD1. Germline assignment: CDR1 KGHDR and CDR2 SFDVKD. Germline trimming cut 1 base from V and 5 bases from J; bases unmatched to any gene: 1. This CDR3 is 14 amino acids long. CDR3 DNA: TGTGCCACCAGTGATTTAGGGGGCAACAATGAGCAGTTCTTC. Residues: CATSDLGGNNEQFF.

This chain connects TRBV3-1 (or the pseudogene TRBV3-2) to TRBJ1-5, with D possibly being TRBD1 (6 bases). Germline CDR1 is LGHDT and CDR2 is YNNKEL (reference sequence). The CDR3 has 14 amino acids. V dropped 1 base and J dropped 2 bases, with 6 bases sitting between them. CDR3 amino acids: CASSQGTGNQPQHF. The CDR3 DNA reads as TGTGCCAGCAGCCAAGGGACAGGCAATCAGCCCCAGCATTTT.

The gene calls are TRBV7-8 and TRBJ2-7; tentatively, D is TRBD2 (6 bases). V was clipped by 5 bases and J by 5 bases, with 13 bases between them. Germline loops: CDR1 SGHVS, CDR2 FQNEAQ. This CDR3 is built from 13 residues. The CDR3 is CASSPRRGHEQYF. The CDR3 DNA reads TGTGCCAGCAGCCCCCGGAGGGGTCACGAGCAGTACTTC.

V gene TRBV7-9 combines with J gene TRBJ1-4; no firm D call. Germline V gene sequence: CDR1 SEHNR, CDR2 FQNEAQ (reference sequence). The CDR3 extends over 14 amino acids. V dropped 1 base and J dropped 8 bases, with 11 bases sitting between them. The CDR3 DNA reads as TGTGCCAGCAGCTTAGATATCAGAGAGGAAAAACTGTTTTTT. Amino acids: CASSLDIREEKLFF. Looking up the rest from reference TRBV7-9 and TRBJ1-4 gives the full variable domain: DTGVSQNPRHKITKRGQNVTFRCDPISEHNRLYWYRQTLGQGPEFLTYFQNEAQLEKSRLLSDRFSAERPKGSFSTLEIQRTEQGDSAMYLCASSLDIREEKLFFGSGTQLSVL.

CDR3 nucleotide sequence: TGTGCCATCAGCCCCGGGACAGGGGGTGGGGACACTGAAGCTTTCTTT. Its translation is CAISPGTGGGDTEAFF. The chain links TRBV10-3 to TRBJ1-1, with 11 bases matching TRBD1. V was clipped by 6 bases and J by 3 bases; unmatched bases: 9. The CDR3 is 16 amino acids. Germline V gives CDR1 ENHRY, CDR2 SYGVKD.

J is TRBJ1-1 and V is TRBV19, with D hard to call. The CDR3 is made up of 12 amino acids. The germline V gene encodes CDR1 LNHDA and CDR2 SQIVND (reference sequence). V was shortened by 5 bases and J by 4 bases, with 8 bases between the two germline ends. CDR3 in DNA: TGTGCCAGTAGTTCCCTCCCCACTGAAGCTTTCTTT. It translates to CASSSLPTEAFF.

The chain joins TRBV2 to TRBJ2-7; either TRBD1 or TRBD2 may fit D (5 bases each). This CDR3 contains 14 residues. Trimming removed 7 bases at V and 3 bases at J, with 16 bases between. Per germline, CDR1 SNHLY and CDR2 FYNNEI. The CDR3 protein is CASTQWGIGYEQYF. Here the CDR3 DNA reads TGTGCCAGCACCCAATGGGGGATAGGCTACGAGCAGTACTTC.